Listed below are T cell receptor beta chains from one sample, sequenced in a study of blood T cells in healthy people across ages. TCRdb recomputed calls from the 5' RACE reads with MiXCR, one row per CDR3 protein. The sample gives around 1,700,000 distinct CDR3 sequences, about 28% of which show up once; approximately 7.7% is in the top ten. Material for sequencing was blood. Receptors were obtained from a woman in her thirties in good health. CDR3s include the opening cysteine and the closing phenylalanine or tryptophan. Each record gives: CDR3 protein, J gene, V gene.

CDR3aa: CASSLGLAGVIADTQYF; j_gene: TRBJ2-3; v_gene: TRBV7-2
CDR3aa: CASSAQNQPQHF; j_gene: TRBJ1-5; v_gene: TRBV27
CDR3aa: CASRPSPERDTRYF; j_gene: TRBJ2-3; v_gene: TRBV2
CDR3aa: CASSFEPTDTQYF; j_gene: TRBJ2-3; v_gene: TRBV7-2
CDR3aa: CATTSILGATNEKLFF; j_gene: TRBJ1-4; v_gene: TRBV15
CDR3aa: CASSVDRGGQPQHF; j_gene: TRBJ1-5; v_gene: TRBV5-5
CDR3aa: CASKTRGNGLNEQFF; j_gene: TRBJ2-1; v_gene: TRBV5-1
CDR3aa: CASSGPGTEPEETQYF; j_gene: TRBJ2-5; v_gene: TRBV2
CDR3aa: CASSDRGLSYEQYF; j_gene: TRBJ2-7; v_gene: TRBV6-1
CDR3aa: CSVVEAGLYGDGYTF; j_gene: TRBJ1-2; v_gene: TRBV29-1
CDR3aa: CSARDSASVREQFF; j_gene: TRBJ2-1; v_gene: TRBV20-1
CDR3aa: CSASKQGARDEQYF; j_gene: TRBJ2-7; v_gene: TRBV20-1
CDR3aa: CASSPGGDGYGYTF; j_gene: TRBJ1-2; v_gene: TRBV5-5
CDR3aa: CASILGGGISYGQYF; j_gene: TRBJ2-7; v_gene: TRBV28
CDR3aa: CASSRSLAQETQYF; j_gene: TRBJ2-5; v_gene: TRBV21-1
CDR3aa: CASSLVGGAAYQETQYF; j_gene: TRBJ2-5; v_gene: TRBV7-2
CDR3aa: CASQGEDYGYTF; j_gene: TRBJ1-2; v_gene: TRBV14
CDR3aa: CASSIYGLGGGSYEQYF; j_gene: TRBJ2-7; v_gene: TRBV19
CDR3aa: CASRRGTGGLYNEQFF; j_gene: TRBJ2-1; v_gene: TRBV6-5
CDR3aa: CSARPGLAERETQYF; j_gene: TRBJ2-5; v_gene: TRBV20-1
CDR3aa: CAGSPEWDEQFF; j_gene: TRBJ2-1; v_gene: TRBV5-1
CDR3aa: CASSYSRQNTEAFF; j_gene: TRBJ1-1; v_gene: TRBV6-5
CDR3aa: CASSYRTVYGYTF; j_gene: TRBJ1-2; v_gene: TRBV6-5
CDR3aa: CASNLQGAAKNIQYF; j_gene: TRBJ2-4; v_gene: TRBV2
CDR3aa: CASSLKTSVYNEQFF; j_gene: TRBJ2-1; v_gene: TRBV12-3/TRBV12-4
CDR3aa: CSARGGGKNIQYF; j_gene: TRBJ2-4; v_gene: TRBV20-1
CDR3aa: CASSQGNVYGYTF; j_gene: TRBJ1-2; v_gene: TRBV5-1
CDR3aa: CSAIGTQETQYF; j_gene: TRBJ2-5; v_gene: TRBV20-1
CDR3aa: CAGSVGGPPYEQYF; j_gene: TRBJ2-7; v_gene: TRBV6-6
CDR3aa: CASNLRQTTGERFF; j_gene: TRBJ2-2; v_gene: TRBV28
CDR3aa: CASSSLAAEETQYF; j_gene: TRBJ2-5; v_gene: TRBV7-2